This TCR beta chain was obtained from a study of T cell changes during pregnancy in multiple sclerosis. Using immunoSEQ multiplex PCR, the repertoire was profiled, and TCRdb retains in-frame clones only, with some absent. The sample contains 51,000 or so clones, 85% to 95% of which appear only once. The CDR3 spans 13 residues. From germline, CDR1 is GTSNPN and CDR2 SVGIG (reference sequence). V was shortened by 8 bases and J by 0 bases, with 13 bases between the two germline ends. This clone was counted between two and nine times. The sequence came from a female donor with multiple sclerosis, enrolled in a pregnancy study. The sequencing here drew on peripheral blood, taken in the second trimester of pregnancy. This rearrangement joins TRBV30 to TRBJ1-1; the D gene is possibly TRBD1 (6 bases). As DNA, the CDR3 is TGTGCCGGGGACAATGGGATGAACACTGAAGCTTTCTTT. Its protein product is CAGDNGMNTEAFF.